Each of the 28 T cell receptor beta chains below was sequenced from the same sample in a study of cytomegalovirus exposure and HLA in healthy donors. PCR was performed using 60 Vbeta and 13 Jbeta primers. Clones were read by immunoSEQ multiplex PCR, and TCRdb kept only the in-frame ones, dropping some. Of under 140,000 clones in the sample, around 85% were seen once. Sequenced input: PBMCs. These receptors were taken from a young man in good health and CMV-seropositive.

DNA of the CDR3: TGTGCCAGCAGCCTAAGCTCGCCGAGCGGGGGCTACACCTTC. This translates into CASSLSSPSGGYTF. The chain combines TRBV14 with TRBJ1-2, with D unclear. Trimming stripped 4 bases from V and 8 bases from J, with 17 bases between. The germline V gene encodes CDR1 SGHDN and CDR2 FVKESK. This CDR3 is built from 14 residues.

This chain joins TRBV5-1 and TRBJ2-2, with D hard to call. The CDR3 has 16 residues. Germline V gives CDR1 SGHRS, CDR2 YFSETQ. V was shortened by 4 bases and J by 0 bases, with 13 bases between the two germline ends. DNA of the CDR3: TGCGCCAGCAGCCCGACAAGGCCTGCGAACACCGGGGAGCTGTTTTTT. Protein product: CASSPTRPANTGELFF.

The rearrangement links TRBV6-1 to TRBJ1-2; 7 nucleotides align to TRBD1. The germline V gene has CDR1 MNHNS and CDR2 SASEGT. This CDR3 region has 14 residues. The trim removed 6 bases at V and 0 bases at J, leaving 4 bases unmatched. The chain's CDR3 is CASSRQGPNYGYTF. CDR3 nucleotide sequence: TGTGCCAGCAGCCGACAGGGACCTAACTATGGCTACACCTTC.

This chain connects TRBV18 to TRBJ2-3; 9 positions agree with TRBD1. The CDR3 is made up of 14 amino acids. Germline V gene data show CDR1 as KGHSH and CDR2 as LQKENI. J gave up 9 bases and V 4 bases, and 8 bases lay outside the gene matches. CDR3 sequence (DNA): TGTGCCAGCTCACTCGGAACAGGGGGCGGGACGCAGTATTTT. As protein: CASSLGTGGGTQYF.

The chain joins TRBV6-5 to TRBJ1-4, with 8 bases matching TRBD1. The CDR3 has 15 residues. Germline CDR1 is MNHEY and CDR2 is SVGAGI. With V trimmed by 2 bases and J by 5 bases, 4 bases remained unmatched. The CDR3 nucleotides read TGTGCCAGCAGTTACCAGGGGGCTTTAAATGAAAAACTGTTTTTT. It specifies CASSYQGALNEKLFF.

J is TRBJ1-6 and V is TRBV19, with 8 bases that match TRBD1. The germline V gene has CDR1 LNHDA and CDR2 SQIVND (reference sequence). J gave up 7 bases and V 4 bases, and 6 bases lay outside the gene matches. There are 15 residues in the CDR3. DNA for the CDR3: TGTGCCAGTAGTAGACAGGGGCGCTCCAATTCACCCCTCCACTTT. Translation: CASSRQGRSNSPLHF.

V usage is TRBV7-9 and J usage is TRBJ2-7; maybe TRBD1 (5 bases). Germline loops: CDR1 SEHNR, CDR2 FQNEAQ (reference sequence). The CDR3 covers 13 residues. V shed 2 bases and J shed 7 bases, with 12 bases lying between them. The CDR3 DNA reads TGTGCCAGCAGCTTACAAGGGGTGGGTGAGCAGTACTTC. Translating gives CASSLQGVGEQYF. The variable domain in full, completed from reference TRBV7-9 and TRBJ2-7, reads DTGVSQNPRHKITKRGQNVTFRCDPISEHNRLYWYRQTLGQGPEFLTYFQNEAQLEKSRLLSDRFSAERPKGSFSTLEIQRTEQGDSAMYLCASSLQGVGEQYFGPGTRLTVT.

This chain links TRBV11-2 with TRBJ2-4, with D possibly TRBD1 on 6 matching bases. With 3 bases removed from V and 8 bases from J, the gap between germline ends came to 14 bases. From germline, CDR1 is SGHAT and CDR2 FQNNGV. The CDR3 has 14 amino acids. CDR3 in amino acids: CASSFGQGKYIQYF. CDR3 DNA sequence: TGTGCCAGCAGCTTTGGGCAGGGGAAGTACATTCAGTACTTC.

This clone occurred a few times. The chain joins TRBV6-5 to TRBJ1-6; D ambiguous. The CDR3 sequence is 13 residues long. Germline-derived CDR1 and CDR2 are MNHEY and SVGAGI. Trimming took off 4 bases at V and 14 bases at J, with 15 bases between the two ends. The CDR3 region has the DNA TGTGCCAGCAGTTCCGCGTCGAGGGAGGCCCTCCACTTT. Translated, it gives CASSSASREALHF.

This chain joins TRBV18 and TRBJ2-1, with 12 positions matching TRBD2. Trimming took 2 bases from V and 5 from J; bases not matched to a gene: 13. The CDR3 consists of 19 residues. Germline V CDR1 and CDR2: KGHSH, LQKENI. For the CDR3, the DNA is TGTGCCAGCTCACCAGTAGCGCCCCGGACTAGCGGGGACCACAATGAGCAGTTCTTC. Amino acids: CASSPVAPRTSGDHNEQFF.

CDR3 sequence reads: CASKEGNTDTQYF. CDR3 in DNA: TGTGCCAGCAAGGAGGGAAACACAGATACGCAGTATTTT. The chain employs TRBV9 and TRBJ2-3; D is perhaps TRBD2 (6 bases). CDR1 and CDR2 from the germline V gene are SGDLS and YYNGEE. Deletions cut 6 bases from V and 2 bases from J, with 10 bases between. This CDR3 spans 13 amino acids.

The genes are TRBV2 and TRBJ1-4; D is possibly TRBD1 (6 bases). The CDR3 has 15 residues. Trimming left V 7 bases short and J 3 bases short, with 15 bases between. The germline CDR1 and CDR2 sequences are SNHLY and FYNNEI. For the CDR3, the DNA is TGTGCCAGCAATACAGGGCGATTACCTAATGAAAAACTGTTTTTT. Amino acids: CASNTGRLPNEKLFF. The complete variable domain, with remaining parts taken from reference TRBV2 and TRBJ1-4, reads EPEVTQTPSHQVTQMGQEVILRCVPISNHLYFYWYRQILGQKVEFLVSFYNNEISEKSEIFDDQFSVERPDGSNFTLKIRSTKLEDSAMYFCASNTGRLPNEKLFFGSGTQLSVL.

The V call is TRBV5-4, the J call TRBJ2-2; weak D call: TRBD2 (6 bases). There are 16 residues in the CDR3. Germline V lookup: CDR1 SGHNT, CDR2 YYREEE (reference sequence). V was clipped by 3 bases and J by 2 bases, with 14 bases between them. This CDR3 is CASSSASVRNTGELFF. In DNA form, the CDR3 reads TGTGCCAGCAGCTCCGCTAGCGTACGAAACACCGGGGAGCTGTTTTTT.

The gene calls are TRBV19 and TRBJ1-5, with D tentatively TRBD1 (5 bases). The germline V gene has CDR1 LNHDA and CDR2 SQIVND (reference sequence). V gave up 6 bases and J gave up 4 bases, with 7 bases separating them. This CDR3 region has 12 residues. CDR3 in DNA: TGTGCCAGTAGGGGGCCAAATCAGCCCCAGCATTTT. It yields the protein CASRGPNQPQHF.

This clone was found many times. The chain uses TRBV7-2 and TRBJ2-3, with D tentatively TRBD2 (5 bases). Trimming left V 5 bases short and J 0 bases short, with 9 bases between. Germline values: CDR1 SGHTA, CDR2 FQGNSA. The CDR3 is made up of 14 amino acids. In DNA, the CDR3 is TGTGCCAGCAGCGACGGGGAGAGCACAGATACGCAGTATTTT. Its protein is CASSDGESTDTQYF. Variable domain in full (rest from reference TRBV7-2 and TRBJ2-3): GAGVSQSPSNKVTEKGKDVELRCDPISGHTALYWYRQSLGQGLEFLIYFQGNSAPDKSGLPSDRFSAERTGGSVSTLTIQRTQQEDSAVYLCASSDGESTDTQYFGPGTRLTVL.

CDR3 residues: CAAQFSNQPQHF. In DNA form, the CDR3 reads TGTGCCGCCCAGTTTAGCAATCAGCCCCAGCATTTT. The rearrangement links TRBV30 to TRBJ1-5; D uncertain. The CDR3 has 12 residues. V was shortened by 8 bases and J by 0 bases, with 8 bases between the two germline ends. Per germline, CDR1 GTSNPN and CDR2 SVGIG (reference sequence). The full variable domain, completed using reference TRBV30 and TRBJ1-5, is SQTIHQWPATLVQPVGSPLSLECTVEGTSNPNLYWYRQAAGRGLQLLFYSVGIGQISSEVPQNLSASRPQDRQFILSSKKLLLSDSGFYLCAAQFSNQPQHFGDGTRLSIL.

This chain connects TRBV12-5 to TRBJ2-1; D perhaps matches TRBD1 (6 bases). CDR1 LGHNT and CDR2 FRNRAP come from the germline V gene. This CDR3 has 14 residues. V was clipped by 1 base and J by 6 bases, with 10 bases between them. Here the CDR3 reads CASGLEPRGNEQFF. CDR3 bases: TGTGCTAGTGGTTTGGAGCCCAGGGGCAATGAGCAGTTCTTC.

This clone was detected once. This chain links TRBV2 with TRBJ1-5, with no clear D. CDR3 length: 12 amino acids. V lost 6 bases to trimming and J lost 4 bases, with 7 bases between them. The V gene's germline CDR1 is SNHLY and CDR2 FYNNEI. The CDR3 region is CASSLSNQPQHF. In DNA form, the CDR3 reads TGTGCCAGCAGCCTCAGTAATCAGCCCCAGCATTTT.

The CDR3 loop reads CASSSAGGVFNGFF. The CDR3 DNA reads TGTGCCAGTAGCTCAGCGGGGGGGGTATTTAATGGGTTCTTC. V gene TRBV19 combines with J gene TRBJ2-1; 10 positions agree with TRBD2. CDR1 and CDR2 from the germline V gene are LNHDA and SQIVND (reference sequence). CDR3 size: 14 residues. The V segment lost 6 bases and the J segment 15 bases; nucleotides outside the gene matches: 14.

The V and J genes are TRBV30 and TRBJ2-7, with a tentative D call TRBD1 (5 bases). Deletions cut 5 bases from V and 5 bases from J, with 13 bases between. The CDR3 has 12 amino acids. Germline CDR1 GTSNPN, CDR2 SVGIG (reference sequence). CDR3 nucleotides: TGTGCCTGGCTTAAAGGGGTCCACGAGCAGTACTTC. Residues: CAWLKGVHEQYF.

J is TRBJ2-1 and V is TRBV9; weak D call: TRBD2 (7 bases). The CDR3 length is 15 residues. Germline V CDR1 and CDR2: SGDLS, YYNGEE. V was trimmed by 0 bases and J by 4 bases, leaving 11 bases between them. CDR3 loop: CASSVEGGGYNEQFF. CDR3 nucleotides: TGTGCCAGCAGCGTAGAAGGGGGGGGGTACAATGAGCAGTTCTTC.

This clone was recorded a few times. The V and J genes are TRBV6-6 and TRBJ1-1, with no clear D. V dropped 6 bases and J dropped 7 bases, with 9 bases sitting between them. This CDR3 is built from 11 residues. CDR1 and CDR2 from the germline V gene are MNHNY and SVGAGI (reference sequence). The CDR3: CASSSSVEAFF. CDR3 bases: TGTGCCAGCAGCTCCTCAGTTGAAGCTTTCTTT.

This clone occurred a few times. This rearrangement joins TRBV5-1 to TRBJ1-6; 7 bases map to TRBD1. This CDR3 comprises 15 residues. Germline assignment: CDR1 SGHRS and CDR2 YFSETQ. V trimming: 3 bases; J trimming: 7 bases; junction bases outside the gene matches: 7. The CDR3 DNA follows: TGCGCCAGCAGCTCTACCGGGACAGAAAATTCACCCCTCCACTTT. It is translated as CASSSTGTENSPLHF.

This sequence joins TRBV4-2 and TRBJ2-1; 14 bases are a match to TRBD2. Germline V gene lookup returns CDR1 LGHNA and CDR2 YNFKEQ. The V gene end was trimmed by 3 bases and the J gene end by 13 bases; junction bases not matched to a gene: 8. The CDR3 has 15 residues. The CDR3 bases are TGTGCCAGCAGCCAGAGGTGGGGACTAGCGGGAGAACAGTTCTTC. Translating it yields CASSQRWGLAGEQFF.

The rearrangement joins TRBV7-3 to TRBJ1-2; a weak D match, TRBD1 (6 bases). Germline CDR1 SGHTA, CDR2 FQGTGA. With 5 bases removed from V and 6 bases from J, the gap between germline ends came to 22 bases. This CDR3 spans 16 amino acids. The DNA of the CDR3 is TGTGCCAGCAGCCCGACCGGGCCAGGGGAGCCAAATGGCTACACCTTC. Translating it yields CASSPTGPGEPNGYTF.

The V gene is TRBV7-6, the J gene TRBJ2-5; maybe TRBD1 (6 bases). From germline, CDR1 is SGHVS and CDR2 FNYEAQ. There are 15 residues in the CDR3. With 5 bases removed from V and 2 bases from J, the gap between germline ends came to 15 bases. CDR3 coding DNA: TGTGCCAGCAGCCCCGAGGGGGTGAGACAAGAGACCCAGTACTTC. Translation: CASSPEGVRQETQYF.

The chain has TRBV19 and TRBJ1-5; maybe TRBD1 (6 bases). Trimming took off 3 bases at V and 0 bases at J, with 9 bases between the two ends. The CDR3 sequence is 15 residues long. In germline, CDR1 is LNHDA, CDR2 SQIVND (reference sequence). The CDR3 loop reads CASSIGGYSNQPQHF. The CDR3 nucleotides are TGTGCCAGTAGTATTGGGGGCTATAGCAATCAGCCCCAGCATTTT.

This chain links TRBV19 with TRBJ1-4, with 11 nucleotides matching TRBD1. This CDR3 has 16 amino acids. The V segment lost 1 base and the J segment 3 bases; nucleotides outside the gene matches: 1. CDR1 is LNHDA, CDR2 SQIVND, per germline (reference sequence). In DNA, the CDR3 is TGTGCCAGTAGTATAGGGGACAGGGGGGCTAATGAAAAACTGTTTTTT. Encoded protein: CASSIGDRGANEKLFF.